A selection of T cell receptor beta chains follows, all from one sample in a study of shared clonotypes between healthy human individuals. The assay was immunoSEQ multiplex PCR, and TCRdb's table has in-frame clones only and misses some. This sample has some 2.3 million clones, with just over 90% found just once. Material: naive CD4+ T cells from PBMCs. All receptors come from a man younger than 35 in good health. Some clones in this sample may be carry-over from other donors' samples. Both conserved end residues are part of each CDR3. The D gene is left open where the match is weak. The size field is filled for only some rows; it gives once, few, many or a size class.

TRBJ2-5	NA	TRBV6-1	NA	CASSGRGGLQETQYF	TGTGCCAGCAGTGGAAGGGGAGGCCTCCAAGAGACCCAGTACTTC
TRBJ2-7	NA	TRBV29-1	NA	CSVATDHEQYF	TGCAGCGTAGCGACAGACCACGAGCAGTACTTC
TRBJ2-7	TRBD1	TRBV13	NA	CASSSRTGLYKQYF	TGTGCCAGCAGCTCAAGGACAGGACTGTATAAGCAGTACTTC
TRBJ2-7	NA	TRBV18	NA	CASSLTQTGGEQYF	TGTGCCAGCTCACTAACCCAGACAGGCGGCGAGCAGTACTTC
TRBJ1-2	NA	TRBV27	NA	CASSLRVGGGYTF	TGTGCCAGCAGTTTGAGGGTCGGGGGAGGCTACACCTTC
TRBJ2-7	NA	TRBV7-2	NA	CASSAGNEQYF	TGTGCCAGCAGCGCCGGAAACGAGCAGTACTTC
TRBJ2-7	NA	TRBV28	NA	CASRSTGASRDEQYF	TGTGCCAGCAGGTCGACAGGTGCCTCAAGGGACGAGCAGTACTTC
TRBJ2-2	NA	TRBV11-2	NA	CASSLVGQGTGELFF	TGTGCCAGCAGCTTAGTAGGACAAGGAACCGGGGAGCTGTTTTTT
TRBJ2-2	NA	TRBV4-2	NA	CASSQPRAETGELFF	TGTGCCAGCAGCCAGCCCAGGGCAGAAACCGGGGAGCTGTTTTTT
TRBJ1-1	NA	TRBV30	few	CAWRLTGMNTEAFF	TGTGCCTGGAGACTTACAGGGATGAACACTGAAGCTTTCTTT
TRBJ1-1	NA	TRBV5-8	NA	CASSLDVSMNTEAFF	TGTGCCAGCAGCTTGGATGTCTCCATGAACACTGAAGCTTTCTTT
TRBJ2-6	TRBD1	TRBV18	NA	CASSLGQEGANVLTF	TGTGCCAGCTCTCTCGGACAGGAGGGGGCCAACGTCCTGACTTTC
TRBJ1-5	NA	TRBV7-2	NA	CASSLESGENQPQHF	TGTGCCAGCAGCTTAGAGAGCGGGGAAAATCAGCCCCAGCATTTT
TRBJ2-7	TRBD2	TRBV6-1	NA	CASSEGTRKKYF	TGTGCCAGCAGTGAAGGGACTAGGAAAAAGTACTTC
TRBJ2-1	NA	TRBV18	NA	CASSPSGDEQFF	TGTGCCAGCTCTCCGTCGGGGGATGAGCAGTTCTTC
TRBJ1-1	NA	TRBV18	NA	CASSPRDGNTEAFF	TGTGCCAGCTCACCACGGGACGGAAACACTGAAGCTTTCTTT
TRBJ2-3	NA	TRBV5-1	NA	CASSLIEGLTDTQYF	TGCGCCAGCAGCTTGATAGAGGGCCTGACAGATACGCAGTATTTT
TRBJ1-3	NA	TRBV18	NA	CASSPARPSGNTIYF	TGTGCCAGCTCACCCGCCAGGCCCTCCGGAAACACCATATATTTT
TRBJ2-3	NA	TRBV21-1	NA	CAIQPEGDTQYF	TGTGCCATTCAACCCGAGGGGGATACGCAGTATTTT
TRBJ2-3	NA	TRBV5-1	NA	CASSSDFNTQYF	TGCGCCAGCAGCTCAGACTTCAATACGCAGTATTTT
TRBJ1-4	NA	TRBV18	NA	CASSQGTDNNEKLFF	TGTGCCAGCTCACAGGGGACTGACAATAATGAAAAACTGTTTTTT
TRBJ1-2	TRBD1	TRBV27	once	CASSFHDRDQGYTF	TGTGCCAGCAGTTTCCACGACAGGGATCAAGGCTACACCTTC
TRBJ1-2	TRBD1	TRBV6-6	few	CASRQGQGLGYTF	TGTGCCAGCAGACAAGGACAGGGACTTGGCTACACCTTC
TRBJ2-3	NA	TRBV12-5	NA	CASGLGLSSTDTQYF	TGTGCTAGTGGTTTAGGGCTCTCTAGCACAGATACGCAGTATTTT
TRBJ1-2	TRBD1	TRBV29-1	NA	CSVSERGRNYGYTF	TGCAGCGTTTCGGAGAGGGGGCGAAACTATGGCTACACCTTC
TRBJ1-1	TRBD1	TRBV5-5	NA	CASSFLTGGTEAFF	TGTGCCAGCAGCTTCTTGACAGGGGGCACTGAAGCTTTCTTT
TRBJ2-5	NA	TRBV7-3	NA	CASSLIAEETQYF	TGTGCCAGCAGCTTAATAGCGGAAGAGACCCAGTACTTC
TRBJ2-5	TRBD2	TRBV5-6	once	CASSSGTRRGETQYF	TGTGCCAGCAGCAGTGGGACTAGGAGGGGGGAGACCCAGTACTTC
TRBJ2-1	TRBD2	TRBV9	NA	CASSVASAGGQFF	TGTGCCAGCAGCGTAGCTTCAGCGGGAGGGCAGTTCTTC
TRBJ2-3	NA	TRBV6-4	once	CASSQGLYADTQYF	TGTGCCAGTTCACAGGGCCTTTACGCAGATACGCAGTATTTT
TRBJ2-2	TRBD2	TRBV7-9	NA	CASSPTSGRANTGELFF	TGTGCCAGCAGCCCAACTAGCGGGAGAGCTAACACCGGGGAGCTGTTTTTT
TRBJ2-3	NA	TRBV5-1	NA	CASSPSPGRSGTDTQYF	TGCGCCAGCAGCCCTAGTCCCGGGCGGAGTGGCACAGATACGCAGTATTTT
TRBJ1-1	NA	TRBV28	NA	CASSTWDGNTEAFF	TGTGCCAGCAGTACATGGGACGGGAACACTGAAGCTTTCTTT
TRBJ1-1	NA	TRBV5-6	NA	CASSLFDIVNTEAFF	TGTGCCAGCAGCTTGTTTGACATCGTGAACACTGAAGCTTTCTTT
TRBJ1-2	NA	TRBV5-1	NA	CASSSTGTTNYGYTF	TGCGCCAGCAGCTCCACAGGGACAACTAACTATGGCTACACCTTC
TRBJ1-5	NA	TRBV28	NA	CASSFPLLYGISNQPQHF	TGTGCCAGCAGTTTTCCACTCCTTTACGGGATTAGCAATCAGCCCCAGCATTTT
TRBJ2-2	NA	TRBV5-6	NA	CASSFGGNTGELFF	TGTGCCAGCAGCTTCGGGGGGAACACCGGGGAGCTGTTTTTT
TRBJ2-5	NA	TRBV2	once	CASSPEAGETQYF	TGTGCCAGCTCACCGGAGGCAGGGGAGACCCAGTACTTC
TRBJ1-2	NA	TRBV5-1	NA	CASSLSGNGGYTF	TGCGCCAGCAGCTTGTCCGGTAACGGCGGCTACACCTTC
TRBJ2-1	NA	TRBV18	NA	CASSPIRETTYNEQFF	TGTGCCAGCTCACCCATCCGGGAGACCACCTACAATGAGCAGTTCTTC
TRBJ1-4	NA	TRBV28	NA	CASSLGTNEKLFF	TGTGCCAGCAGTTTAGGCACTAATGAAAAACTGTTTTTT
TRBJ2-7	NA	TRBV4-1	NA	CASSPWIPDLENEQYF	TGCGCCAGCAGCCCCTGGATCCCGGACCTAGAGAACGAGCAGTACTTC
TRBJ1-3	NA	TRBV19	NA	CASTVTPFLSGNTIYF	TGTGCCAGTACGGTGACTCCATTCCTTTCTGGAAACACCATATATTTT
TRBJ1-1	NA	TRBV30	NA	CAWIPTLGRPPTEAFF	TGTGCCTGGATCCCAACGCTGGGTCGCCCCCCCACTGAAGCTTTCTTT
TRBJ2-2	NA	TRBV28	NA	CASRYPPGGSNTGELFF	TGTGCCAGCAGATACCCCCCGGGCGGATCGAACACCGGGGAGCTGTTTTTT
TRBJ2-1	NA	TRBV5-4	NA	CASSLVSGLSSYNEQFF	TGTGCCAGCAGCTTGGTTTCGGGCCTTAGCTCCTACAATGAGCAGTTCTTC
TRBJ2-7	NA	TRBV27	NA	CASRRSPLSYEQYF	TGTGCCAGCAGGCGATCCCCGCTGTCCTACGAGCAGTACTTC
TRBJ2-3	TRBD1	TRBV5-1	NA	CASSSDRSSDTQYF	TGCGCCAGCAGCTCGGACAGGTCCTCGGATACGCAGTATTTT
TRBJ1-1	NA	TRBV6-5	once	CASSMGGDTEAFF	TGTGCCAGCAGCATGGGAGGGGACACTGAAGCTTTCTTT
TRBJ2-7	NA	TRBV9	NA	CASSRGASGNSYEQYF	TGTGCCAGCAGCCGGGGGGCTAGCGGAAACTCCTACGAGCAGTACTTC
TRBJ2-7	TRBD1	TRBV7-3	NA	CASSAGTGGLFNEQYF	TGTGCCAGCAGCGCCGGGACAGGGGGCCTCTTTAACGAGCAGTACTTC
TRBJ2-1	NA	TRBV29-1	NA	CSGRIGSYYSYNEQFF	TGCAGCGGGAGGATTGGGAGTTACTACTCCTACAATGAGCAGTTCTTC
TRBJ2-7	TRBD2	TRBV2	NA	CASSHWTSGSYEQYF	TGTGCCAGCAGTCACTGGACTAGCGGGAGCTACGAGCAGTACTTC
TRBJ2-7	NA	TRBV28	NA	CASSLDPPSLEQYF	TGTGCCAGCAGTTTAGACCCTCCCTCCCTCGAGCAGTACTTC
TRBJ2-1	NA	TRBV9	once	CASSPKIGALLYNEQFF	TGTGCCAGCAGCCCCAAAATTGGAGCTCTTCTCTACAATGAGCAGTTCTTC
TRBJ1-1	TRBD1	TRBV4-3	NA	CASSHDGQGGTEAFF	TGCGCCAGCAGCCACGATGGACAGGGAGGAACTGAAGCTTTCTTT
TRBJ2-7	NA	TRBV7-6	NA	CASSLGPGADYEQYF	TGTGCCAGCAGCTTAGGTCCAGGGGCGGACTACGAGCAGTACTTC